The entry that follows covers one T cell receptor (beta chain) sequence. The antigen remains undetermined. The junction had 12 bases not matched to a gene; V was cut back by 3 bases and J by 1 base. This CDR3 contains 17 residues. The TCRbeta library was prepared with unique molecular identifiers. MiXCR, applied by TCRdb to the PCR reads, yields one record per CDR3 protein. The sample has about 980,000 distinct CDR3 sequences; about 31% are singletons. These data originate in a study of T-cell reconstitution after alpha-beta-depleted transplantation in children. Overall study findings and caveats: From newly produced T cells came most of the T-cell counts and diversity one year after transplant. Some patients showed high day-60 TCRbeta diversity, which derived from surviving recipient T cells and thymic progenitors.

The sequences come from PBMCs, mostly from graft donor cells, collected 360 days after TCRalphabeta/CD19-depleted stem cell transplant. V is TRBV12-3 or TRBV12-4 and J is TRBJ2-7, with 7 positions matching TRBD1. The TCR was taken from a boy younger than two who had a stem cell transplant for SCID, so the T cells may come from the graft donor. DNA of the CDR3: TGTGCCAGCAGTTTCTCCCCCGACAGGGCCGATTCCTACGAGCAGTACTTC. Translation gives CASSFSPDRADSYEQYF.